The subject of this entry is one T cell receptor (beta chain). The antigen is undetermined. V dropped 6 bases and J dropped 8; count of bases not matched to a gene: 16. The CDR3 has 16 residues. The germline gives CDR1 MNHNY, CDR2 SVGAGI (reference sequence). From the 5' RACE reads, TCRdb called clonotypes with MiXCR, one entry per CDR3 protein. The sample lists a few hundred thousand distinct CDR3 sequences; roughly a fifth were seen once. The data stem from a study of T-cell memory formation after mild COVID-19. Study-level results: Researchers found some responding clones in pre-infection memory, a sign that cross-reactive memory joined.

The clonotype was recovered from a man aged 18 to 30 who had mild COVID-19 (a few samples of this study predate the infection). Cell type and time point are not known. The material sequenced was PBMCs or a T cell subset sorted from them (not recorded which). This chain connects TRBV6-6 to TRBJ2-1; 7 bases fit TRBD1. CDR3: CASRPGTEPGIDEQFF. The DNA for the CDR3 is TGTGCCAGCAGGCCCGGGACAGAGCCGGGGATTGATGAGCAGTTCTTC.